The 32 T cell receptor beta chains in this list originate from one sample, sequenced in a study of blood T cells in healthy people across ages. Using a J-beta primer mix together with a sample-barcoded 5' primer, a second PCR was run for about 7 to 12 cycles. TCRdb processed the 5' RACE reads anew with MiXCR; each CDR3 protein has one entry. The sample records more than 900,000 distinct CDR3 sequences, roughly a quarter being singletons. The data also belong to a second study, concerning T cells of mothers and their children.

Sequencing input: blood. The receptors come from a girl aged 2 to 9 in good health.

The chain links TRBV5-6 to TRBJ1-1; D is unresolved. The germline gives CDR1 SGHDT, CDR2 YYEEEE. The CDR3 has 12 residues. V was pared by 3 bases and J by 5 bases, with 8 bases between. Written as DNA, the CDR3 is TGTGCCAGCAGCTGGGTAGAGACTGAAGCTTTCTTT. Translated, it gives CASSWVETEAFF.

V is TRBV12-5 and J is TRBJ1-4, with a weak D call TRBD1 (5 bases). Germline CDR1 LGHNT, CDR2 FRNRAP. This CDR3 is 16 amino acids long. The V end was cut by 4 bases, the J end by 8 bases, with 20 bases between. The CDR3, as DNA: TGTGCTAGTGGTTCATTCGATGGCGGGGGTGACGAAAAACTGTTTTTT. It codes for CASGSFDGGGDEKLFF.

This clonotype was seen once. This chain joins TRBV6-2 or TRBV6-3 and TRBJ2-5; 10 bases map to TRBD1. The J call may not be correct, given that the DNA end is closer to TRBJ2-7. Germline lookup yields CDR1 MNHEY and CDR2 SVGEGT. The CDR3 is 18 residues long. The CDR3 DNA reads TGTGCCAGCAGTTATCGAGGACAGGGGGTACGAGGGACCTACGAGCAGTACTTC. Translating gives CASSYRGQGVRGTYEQYF.

In its sample, this clonotype was seen a few times. The gene calls are TRBV29-1 and TRBJ2-1; the D call may be TRBD1 or TRBD2 (7 bases each). The CDR3 is 15 residues long. Germline V gene data show CDR1 as SQVTM and CDR2 as ANQGSEA. The germline V and J ends were trimmed by 7 bases and 3 bases, with 19 bases remaining between them. In DNA form, the CDR3 reads TGCAGCGCCCAGGGGGGGAGCGGGATCTACAATGAGCAGTTCTTC. This translates into CSAQGGSGIYNEQFF.

The CDR3 spells CSVEDLTGESYEQYF. Written as DNA, the CDR3 is TGCAGCGTTGAAGATCTTACGGGGGAATCCTACGAGCAGTACTTC. The chain combines TRBV29-1 with TRBJ2-7, with D perhaps TRBD2 (6 bases). The CDR3 spans 15 residues. Germline V lookup: CDR1 SQVTM, CDR2 ANQGSEA. The ends were cut back, 0 bases at V and 1 base at J, with 13 bases in the middle.

In this sample, this clonotype turned up a few times. Germline and junction disagree at one end, which may indicate a read error. The rearrangement links TRBV9 to TRBJ2-5, with 9 bases matching TRBD2. From germline, CDR1 is SGDLS and CDR2 YYNGEE. The CDR3 extends over 14 amino acids. The CDR3 nucleotides read TGTACCAGCAGCCCTAGCGGGGAGGGAGAGACCCAGTACTTC. Its translation: CTSSPSGEGETQYF.

This clonotype has a handful of counts. J is TRBJ2-7 and V is TRBV4-1; the D gene is possibly TRBD2 (5 bases). Trimming removed 0 bases at V and 3 bases at J, with 9 bases between. Germline V gene sequence: CDR1 MGHRA, CDR2 YSYEKL. The CDR3 sequence is 14 residues long. CDR3 loop: CASSQEGAGYEQYF. CDR3 bases: TGCGCCAGCAGCCAAGAGGGTGCGGGCTACGAGCAGTACTTC.

This clonotype was picked up a small number of times. The genes are TRBV6-2 or TRBV6-3 and TRBJ2-1, with D tentatively TRBD1 or TRBD2 (5 bases each). Germline V gene lookup returns CDR1 MNHEY and CDR2 SVGEGT. The CDR3 has 15 residues. The V gene lost 8 bases and the J gene lost 8 bases, with 22 bases spanning the gap. The CDR3 is CASDNKLEVQDEQFF. CDR3 DNA: TGTGCCAGCGATAATAAGTTGGAGGTACAGGATGAGCAGTTCTTC.

The V call is TRBV6-6, the J call TRBJ1-3; no clear D gene. Trimming removed 6 bases from V and 0 bases from J, with 15 bases in between. The CDR3 runs to 16 residues. Per germline, CDR1 MNHNY and CDR2 SVGAGI (reference sequence). The CDR3 DNA sequence: TGTGCCAGCAGGAATCCGGACTTAAGCTCTGGAAACACCATATATTTT. It encodes CASRNPDLSSGNTIYF.

This chain uses TRBV5-1 with TRBJ1-4; 7 positions match TRBD1. V shed 3 bases and J 6 bases; nucleotides not matched to a gene: 5. The CDR3 extends over 14 amino acids. Germline CDR1 is SGHRS and CDR2 is YFSETQ. The CDR3 loop reads CASSWTGFDEKLFF. In DNA, the CDR3 is TGCGCCAGCAGCTGGACAGGATTCGATGAAAAACTGTTTTTT. Looking up the rest from reference TRBV5-1 and TRBJ1-4 gives the full variable domain: KAGVTQTPRYLIKTRGQQVTLSCSPISGHRSVSWYQQTPGQGLQFLFEYFSETQRNKGNFPGRFSGRQFSNSRSEMNVSTLELGDSALYLCASSWTGFDEKLFFGSGTQLSVL.

The rearrangement links TRBV12-3 or TRBV12-4 to TRBJ2-5; D gene ambiguous. The V end lost 3 bases, the J end lost 9 bases, and 14 bases lay between the germline ends. The CDR3 covers 13 residues. CDR3 bases: TGTGCCAGCAGTTTTTCATTTTTTGAGGCCCAGTACTTC. It codes for CASSFSFFEAQYF.

The chain recombines TRBV7-9 with TRBJ2-1; D might be TRBD2 (7 bases). V dropped 2 bases and J dropped 7 bases, with 15 bases sitting between them. The V gene's germline CDR1 is SEHNR and CDR2 FQNEAQ (reference sequence). The CDR3 has 15 residues. In DNA form, the CDR3 reads TGTGCCAGCAGCTTAATCGGGGGGCGGGATAATGAGCAGTTCTTC. It translates to CASSLIGGRDNEQFF.

The gene calls are TRBV2 and TRBJ2-1; D not resolved. Germline assignment: CDR1 SNHLY and CDR2 FYNNEI. This CDR3 region has 15 residues. V was pared by 3 bases and J by 4 bases, with 13 bases between. The CDR3 here is CASSEERTSYNEQFF. The DNA for the CDR3 is TGTGCCAGCAGTGAGGAGCGAACTTCATACAATGAGCAGTTCTTC.

J is TRBJ2-7 and V is TRBV20-1; 9 positions agree with TRBD1. Germline V gene sequence: CDR1 DFQATT, CDR2 SNEGSKA (reference sequence). Losses at the gene ends were 6 bases for V and 4 bases for J; bases not matched to a gene: 7. The CDR3 loop spans 13 amino acids. In DNA form, the CDR3 reads TGCAGTGCCAATACAGGGGGCAGGTACGAGCAGTACTTC. This gives the protein CSANTGGRYEQYF.

This chain links TRBV6-5 with TRBJ1-4; TRBD1 is a possible D gene (5 bases). Trimming removed 2 bases at V and 8 bases at J, with 18 bases between. Per the germline V gene, CDR1 is MNHEY and CDR2 is SVGAGI. The CDR3 runs 16 residues. Written as DNA, the CDR3 is TGTGCCAGCAGTTACAGTGCCTTGCAGGGTCGGGAAAAACTGTTTTTT. Encoded protein: CASSYSALQGREKLFF.

As regards this clonotype: Likely a read error: the CDR3 ends without its conserved phenylalanine or tryptophan. The chain uses TRBV5-1 and TRBJ2-7, with 7 bases identical to TRBD2. The V gene end was trimmed by 3 bases and the J gene end by 5 bases; junction bases not matched to a gene: 11. The germline gives CDR1 SGHRS, CDR2 YFSETQ. This CDR3 spans 15 amino acids. The CDR3 loop is CASSSWGGRIDEQYI. The DNA for the CDR3 is TGCGCCAGCAGCTCCTGGGGGGGACGTATCGACGAGCAGTACATC.

This clonotype has only a few counts. This chain uses TRBV20-1 with TRBJ1-6; D gene ambiguous. In germline, CDR1 is DFQATT, CDR2 SNEGSKA (reference sequence). There are 13 residues in the CDR3. V shed 0 bases and J shed 13 bases, with 13 bases lying between them. The DNA of the CDR3 is TGCAGTGCTAGAGATCGGCTCAGTCCCCCCCTCCACTTT. It encodes CSARDRLSPPLHF.

With respect to this clonotype: Likely a read error: the CDR3 ends without its conserved phenylalanine or tryptophan. The chain has TRBV29-1 and TRBJ2-7; D could derive from TRBD1 or TRBD2 (6 bases each). Deletions cut 1 base from V and 8 bases from J, with 12 bases between. CDR3 length: 12 residues. Germline V gene data show CDR1 as SQVTM and CDR2 as ANQGSEA. CDR3 sequence reads: CSVEGGTYQQYL. The CDR3 coding sequence is TGCAGCGTTGAAGGCGGGACATACCAGCAGTACCTC.

This clonotype was seen at least ten times. The gene calls are TRBV10-3 and TRBJ2-7; possible D gene TRBD1, 8 bases. V was cut by 3 bases and J by 2 bases, with 23 bases left in between. CDR1 is ENHRY, CDR2 SYGVKD, per germline. This CDR3 comprises 18 residues. The CDR3 spells CAISDEDRALASTYEQYF. CDR3 DNA sequence: TGTGCCATCAGTGATGAGGACAGGGCACTAGCGAGCACCTACGAGCAGTACTTC.

This clonotype occurred a few times. The rearrangement links TRBV28 to TRBJ2-3, with D hard to call. Germline CDR1 MDHEN, CDR2 SYDVKM. The CDR3 has 16 residues. Trimming removed 5 bases from V and 1 base from J, with 16 bases in between. The CDR3 DNA sequence: TGTGCCAGCAGTCAACACCCGATGGAAGGCACAGATACGCAGTATTTT. Amino acids: CASSQHPMEGTDTQYF.

This sequence joins TRBV24-1 and TRBJ1-2; D is ambiguous. Germline CDR1 and CDR2: KGHDR and SFDVKD. The CDR3 covers 15 residues. Trimming left V 4 bases short and J 8 bases short, with 19 bases between. The CDR3 sequence: CATSDPDRYPRGYTF. The DNA for the CDR3 is TGTGCCACCAGTGACCCCGACCGCTATCCGAGGGGCTACACCTTC.

The chain couples TRBV20-1 to TRBJ1-5; possible D gene TRBD1, 5 bases. The V gene lost 6 bases and the J gene lost 0 bases, with 9 bases spanning the gap. The CDR3 has 13 residues. Per the germline V gene, CDR1 is DFQATT and CDR2 is SNEGSKA (reference sequence). The CDR3 region is CSARGDSNQPQHF. In nucleotides, the CDR3 is TGCAGTGCGCGAGGGGATAGCAATCAGCCCCAGCATTTT.

This clonotype has only a few counts. The rearrangement joins TRBV20-1 to TRBJ2-1; 8 bases map to TRBD2. CDR1 is DFQATT, CDR2 SNEGSKA, per germline (reference sequence). CDR3 length: 15 residues. V trimming: 5 bases; J trimming: 7 bases; junction bases outside the gene matches: 13. CDR3: CSAGAGTRVGNEQFF. CDR3 coding DNA: TGCAGTGCTGGGGCCGGGACTAGGGTGGGGAATGAGCAGTTCTTC.

The V call is TRBV6-6, the J call TRBJ2-7; a possible D gene is TRBD2 (6 bases). Germline V gives CDR1 MNHNY, CDR2 SVGAGI (reference sequence). The V end was cut by 5 bases, the J end by 3 bases, with 14 bases between. The CDR3 loop spans 14 amino acids. The CDR3 region has the DNA TGTGCCAGCAGTGTCCGGGGGAGTTACTACGAGCAGTACTTC. This translates into CASSVRGSYYEQYF.

This clonotype has more than one count but fewer than ten. V and J are TRBV20-1 and TRBJ2-1, with a weak D call TRBD2 (5 bases). CDR1 and CDR2 from the germline V gene are DFQATT and SNEGSKA (reference sequence). V lost 3 bases and J lost 6, with 15 bases in between. The CDR3 has 14 residues. Here the CDR3 reads CSARHSIRGNEQFF. As DNA, the CDR3 is TGCAGTGCTAGGCACAGTATCCGGGGCAATGAGCAGTTCTTC.

This chain links TRBV14 with TRBJ2-7, with D uncertain. The length of the CDR3 is 15 residues. Trimming left V 0 bases short and J 0 bases short, with 9 bases between. Germline V lookup: CDR1 SGHDN, CDR2 FVKESK. CDR3 sequence reads: CASSQDVWDSYEQYF. CDR3 nucleotides: TGTGCCAGCAGCCAAGATGTCTGGGACTCCTACGAGCAGTACTTC.

This clonotype was recorded a few times. This chain links TRBV18 with TRBJ2-1; TRBD2 might be the D (5 bases). The germline V gene has CDR1 KGHSH and CDR2 LQKENI. Trimming pared 3 bases from V and 0 bases from J, leaving 6 bases between. CDR3 length equals 14 residues. CDR3 DNA: TGTGCCAGCTCACCCGAGGGCTCCTACAATGAGCAGTTCTTC. Protein: CASSPEGSYNEQFF.

The CDR3 DNA follows: TGTGCCAGCGCAGGGGGCGCCCGGGGTAACTATGGCTACACCTTC. Translating it yields CASAGGARGNYGYTF. The rearrangement uses TRBV28 and TRBJ1-2; 8 nucleotides align to TRBD1. Per germline, CDR1 MDHEN and CDR2 SYDVKM. The CDR3 extends over 15 amino acids. V was clipped by 8 bases and J by 1 base; unmatched bases: 9.

The chain uses TRBV7-2 and TRBJ2-5; D is perhaps TRBD2 (6 bases). The assigned J gene may be wrong: the sequence end matches TRBJ2-1 better. The CDR3 is made up of 15 amino acids. CDR1 is SGHTA and CDR2 is FQGNSA in the germline V gene. CDR3: CASSLDTGAYNEQFF. The CDR3 DNA sequence: TGTGCCAGCAGCTTAGACACGGGAGCCTACAATGAGCAGTTCTTC.

This sequence joins TRBV24-1 and TRBJ2-5; 9 bases fit TRBD2. The CDR3 spans 14 residues. Germline CDR1 is KGHDR and CDR2 is SFDVKD. V shed 9 bases and J 2 bases; nucleotides not matched to a gene: 6. CDR3 nucleotides: TGTGCCACCGGCGGGGGGGCCGGTCAAGAGACCCAGTACTTC. Residues: CATGGGAGQETQYF.

The rearrangement joins TRBV11-2 to TRBJ2-1; 7 bases are a match to TRBD2. The CDR3 contains 14 residues. Trimming removed 6 bases from V and 6 bases from J; junction bases left unmatched: 8. CDR1 and CDR2 (germline): SGHAT, FQNNGV. The CDR3 loop reads CASSGMAGVNEQFF. In nucleotides, the CDR3 is TGTGCCAGCAGTGGAATGGCGGGAGTCAATGAGCAGTTCTTC. Full variable domain (missing parts from reference TRBV11-2 and TRBJ2-1): EAGVAQSPRYKIIEKRQSVAFWCNPISGHATLYWYQQILGQGPKLLIQFQNNGVVDDSQLPKDRFSAERLKGVDSTLKIQPAKLEDSAVYLCASSGMAGVNEQFFGPGTRLTVL.

The rearrangement joins TRBV13 to TRBJ1-1; TRBD1 matches at 7 bases. V dropped 5 bases and J dropped 2; count of bases not matched to a gene: 8. The CDR3 consists of 15 residues. Per germline, CDR1 PRHDT and CDR2 FYEKMQ (reference sequence). The CDR3: CASSLGQSYNTEAFF. CDR3 sequence (DNA): TGTGCCAGCAGCCTGGGACAGAGCTATAACACTGAAGCTTTCTTT.